A single sample is the source of the 21 T cell receptor beta chains below, sequenced in a study of beta chain features in type 1 diabetes. Overall study results and limits: Significant though moderate, a shortening of TCRB CDR3s appeared in all four CD4+ subsets of Type 1 diabetes patients.

Antigens of these TCRs are unknown. Investigators reverse transcribed all isolated RNA, so they sequenced expressed TCRB transcripts. Clones were read by immunoSEQ multiplex PCR, and TCRdb kept only the in-frame ones, dropping some. The table lists roughly 150,000 clones, over 6% of them singletons. The sample comprised central memory CD4+ T cells from blood. The origin of the receptors is a man aged 18 to 30 with type 1 diabetes.

The chain joins TRBV15 to TRBJ2-7; tentative D call: TRBD1 (5 bases). Trimming stripped 3 bases from V and 6 bases from J, with 15 bases between. This CDR3 region has 14 residues. Germline CDR1 reads LNHNV; CDR2 reads YYDKDF (reference sequence). The CDR3 protein is CATSRDTSFSEQYF. The CDR3 bases are TGTGCCACCAGCAGGGACACTTCCTTCAGCGAGCAGTACTTC.

The table lists this clone with a few counts. The V and J genes are TRBV6-6 and TRBJ2-1, with 7 bases lining up with TRBD2. CDR3 length equals 15 residues. J was trimmed by 5 bases and V by 6 bases; bases with no gene match: 10. Germline loops: CDR1 MNHNY, CDR2 SVGAGI (reference sequence). CDR3 bases: TGTGCCAGCAGACCTACTAAGCGGGGTAACAATGAGCAGTTCTTC. Protein: CASRPTKRGNNEQFF.

This chain links TRBV28 with TRBJ1-5, with TRBD1 matching over 7 bases. The J segment lost 2 bases and the V segment lost 7 bases, leaving 5 bases of the junction unmatched. This CDR3 region has 14 residues. The germline gives CDR1 MDHEN, CDR2 SYDVKM. The CDR3 DNA sequence: TGTGCCAGCACTTCAACAGGGGGCAATCAGCCCCAGCATTTT. Amino acids: CASTSTGGNQPQHF.

V and J are TRBV7-2 and TRBJ1-6; D call uncertain. Trimming shortened V by 1 base and J by 9 bases, and 16 bases separated the two germline ends. Germline lookup yields CDR1 SGHTA and CDR2 FQGNSA. The CDR3 extends over 16 amino acids. CDR3 coding DNA: TGTGCCAGCAGCTTAGGACCGAGTGGACTCGGTTCACCCCTCCACTTT. Protein product: CASSLGPSGLGSPLHF.

This chain connects TRBV30 to TRBJ1-1; D remains ambiguous. V lost 8 bases and J 5 bases, leaving 9 bases between the germline ends. The CDR3 covers 10 residues. The V gene's germline CDR1 is GTSNPN and CDR2 SVGIG (reference sequence). Written as DNA, the CDR3 is TGTGCCGGCGGTCGTACTGAAGCTTTCTTT. Its translation is CAGGRTEAFF.

In its sample, this clone was seen a few times. Other DNA sequences in the same sample also yield this CDR3. The V call is TRBV27, the J call TRBJ1-6; 8 bases map to TRBD1. CDR3 length: 15 residues. The germline V gene has CDR1 MNHEY and CDR2 SMNVEV (reference sequence). J lost 5 bases, V lost 6 bases, and 6 bases had no gene match. The CDR3 DNA reads as TGTGCCAGCAGGCCGGGGACAGGCGATAATTCACCCCTCCACTTT. It translates to CASRPGTGDNSPLHF.

This chain joins TRBV6-6 and TRBJ1-1; possibly TRBD1 for D (6 bases). Trimming left V 6 bases short and J 0 bases short, with 11 bases between. The V gene's germline CDR1 is MNHNY and CDR2 SVGAGI (reference sequence). CDR3 length: 14 residues. CDR3 coding DNA: TGTGCCAGCAGCCGACAGGATCTGAACACTGAAGCTTTCTTT. Its translation is CASSRQDLNTEAFF.

This clone was recorded a few times. The chain combines TRBV4-3 with TRBJ1-5, with unresolved D. CDR1 is LGHNA and CDR2 is YSLEER in the germline V gene. The V and J ends lost 0 bases and 2 bases respectively, with 17 bases between them. This CDR3 is built from 18 residues. The CDR3 nucleotides are TGCGCCAGCAGCCAAGATCCGCCGGGGTACCAGGGCAATCAGCCCCAGCATTTT. It is translated as CASSQDPPGYQGNQPQHF.

This chain links TRBV19 with TRBJ2-3; D is possibly TRBD2 (5 bases). The CDR3 has 15 residues. Germline CDR1 LNHDA, CDR2 SQIVND (reference sequence). Trimming took 5 bases from V and 1 from J, leaving 13 bases between them. The CDR3 nucleotides read TGTGCCAGTAGTCCAGGAGGTATTGGCACAGATACGCAGTATTTT. Translation gives CASSPGGIGTDTQYF.

The table lists this clone with a few counts. This chain joins TRBV28 and TRBJ1-2; D is perhaps TRBD1 (6 bases). Germline CDR1 is MDHEN and CDR2 is SYDVKM. V gave up 2 bases and J gave up 7 bases, with 17 bases separating them. This CDR3 spans 15 amino acids. Here the CDR3 reads CASSLGSTGTFGYTF. The CDR3 DNA follows: TGTGCCAGCAGTTTAGGCTCGACAGGTACCTTTGGCTACACCTTC.

This clone was found a few times. The chain uses TRBV5-4 and TRBJ2-7; D may be TRBD2 (6 bases). The CDR3 contains 14 residues. CDR1 SGHNT and CDR2 YYREEE come from the germline V gene (reference sequence). Deletions cut 4 bases from V and 1 base from J, with 12 bases between. Here the CDR3 DNA reads TGTGCCAGCAGCCTAGGGAGCGGGTCCTACGAGCAGTACTTC. It encodes CASSLGSGSYEQYF.

The V call is TRBV6-5, the J call TRBJ2-1; D is possibly TRBD2 (6 bases). V was trimmed by 6 bases and J by 10 bases, leaving 19 bases between them. The CDR3 has 14 amino acids. Germline-derived CDR1 and CDR2 are MNHEY and SVGAGI. The chain's CDR3 is CASRRVAWRGEQFF. CDR3 DNA sequence: TGTGCCAGCAGAAGGGTAGCGTGGAGGGGAGAGCAGTTCTTC.

This clone was seen a few times. The J gene is TRBJ2-4, the V gene TRBV5-1, with 11 positions matching TRBD1. Trimming at V came to 4 bases and at J to 1 base, leaving 10 bases not matched to a gene. The CDR3 has 18 amino acids. Germline CDR1 is SGHRS and CDR2 is YFSETQ. The CDR3 DNA sequence: TGCGCCAGCAGCCCGGGGACAGGGGGAATGTCGGCCAAAAACATTCAGTACTTC. Translation: CASSPGTGGMSAKNIQYF.

In this sample, this clone turned up a few times. The rearrangement joins TRBV14 to TRBJ1-4; D is unclear. This CDR3 has 14 residues. Germline loops: CDR1 SGHDN, CDR2 FVKESK. V was shortened by 4 bases and J by 5 bases, with 11 bases between the two germline ends. CDR3 in amino acids: CASSRYGLNEKLFF. CDR3 bases: TGTGCCAGCAGCCGATATGGGCTAAATGAAAAACTGTTTTTT. Full variable domain (outside the CDR3, taken from reference TRBV14 and TRBJ1-4): EAGVTQFPSHSVIEKGQTVTLRCDPISGHDNLYWYRRVMGKEIKFLLHFVKESKQDESGMPNNRFLAERTGGTYSTLKVQPAELEDSGVYFCASSRYGLNEKLFFGSGTQLSVL.

This clone appeared a few times. The CDR3 region has the DNA TGTGCCAGCAGTTCTCCTCGACAGGGGGGAACCGGGGAGCTGTTTTTT. This encodes CASSSPRQGGTGELFF. The chain is built from TRBV6-5 and TRBJ2-2; 9 bases align to TRBD1. J was trimmed by 5 bases and V by 4 bases; bases with no gene match: 8. From germline, CDR1 is MNHEY and CDR2 SVGAGI. The CDR3 runs to 16 residues.

In regard to this clone: A much bigger clone sits one base away, suggesting this may be a read error. The chain links TRBV5-6 to TRBJ2-7; D not resolved. Germline lookup yields CDR1 SGHDT and CDR2 YYEEEE. Trimming removed 0 bases at V and 3 bases at J, with 4 bases between. The length of the CDR3 is 12 residues. CDR3 bases: TGTGCCAGCAGCTTGGCCAGCTACGAGCAGTACTTC. Translating it yields CASSLASYEQYF.

This clone appeared a few times. J is TRBJ2-7 and V is TRBV7-2; 13 nucleotides match TRBD2. Germline V CDR1 and CDR2: SGHTA, FQGNSA. The junction had 9 bases not matched to a gene; V was cut back by 5 bases and J by 5 bases. The CDR3 covers 16 residues. The CDR3 sequence: CASSLWTSGRFHEQYF. The CDR3 nucleotides are TGTGCCAGCAGCCTGTGGACTAGCGGGAGATTCCACGAGCAGTACTTC. The entire variable domain, with the rest obtained from reference TRBV7-2 and TRBJ2-7, is as follows: GAGVSQSPSNKVTEKGKDVELRCDPISGHTALYWYRQSLGQGLEFLIYFQGNSAPDKSGLPSDRFSAERTGGSVSTLTIQRTQQEDSAVYLCASSLWTSGRFHEQYFGPGTRLTVT.

The gene calls are TRBV9 and TRBJ1-5; TRBD1 matches at 7 bases. Germline V lookup: CDR1 SGDLS, CDR2 YYNGEE. The junction had 1 base not matched to a gene; V was cut back by 2 bases and J by 5 bases. The CDR3 covers 13 residues. CDR3: CASSVGTDQPQHF. CDR3 bases: TGTGCCAGCAGCGTTGGGACAGATCAGCCCCAGCATTTT.

This clone was found a few times. This chain uses TRBV2 with TRBJ2-7, with D maybe TRBD1 (6 bases). Between the trimmed V and J ends, which lost 7 bases and 5 bases, there was a span of 15 bases. CDR1 is SNHLY and CDR2 is FYNNEI in the germline V gene. This CDR3 has 13 residues. The CDR3 loop reads CASMGAGRNEQYF. The CDR3 nucleotides read TGTGCCAGCATGGGGGCAGGGCGGAACGAGCAGTACTTC.

This clone appeared a few times. This chain uses TRBV27 with TRBJ2-7; 7 positions match TRBD2. V lost 4 bases, J lost 4 bases, and 10 bases stayed unmatched. Germline CDR1 reads MNHEY; CDR2 reads SMNVEV (reference sequence). The CDR3 has 15 residues. The CDR3 reads CASSWWGGNRYEQYF. For the CDR3, the DNA is TGTGCCAGCAGTTGGTGGGGGGGGAACAGGTACGAGCAGTACTTC.

This clone was seen a few times. The J gene is TRBJ2-5, the V gene TRBV5-1; 13 positions agree with TRBD2. V was clipped by 4 bases and J by 5 bases; unmatched bases: 8. Germline V lookup: CDR1 SGHRS, CDR2 YFSETQ. The CDR3 is 16 residues long. Here the CDR3 DNA reads TGCGCCAGCAGCGAGGGACTAGCGGGACTTCGGGAGACCCAGTACTTC. Translated: CASSEGLAGLRETQYF.